These T cell receptor beta chains were read from a single sample in a study of radiation and T cells in renal cell carcinoma. Data came from immunoSEQ multiplex PCR; TCRdb stores just in-frame clones and leaves some out. Of more than 100,000 clones listed, approximately 90% were seen once; the top ten hold around 6%. The specimen was blood, collected from a patient whose treatment included radiotherapy and nephrectomy. The source is a woman in her seventies with renal cell carcinoma. Both conserved end residues are part of each CDR3. D genes are given only for firm matches. Size is stated for part of the rows, as once, few or many counts, or as a class when the clone is expanded.

cdr3_aa	cdr3_nt	j_call	v_call	d_call	clone_size
CASSPTRTGFYGYTF	TGTGCCAGCAGCCCGACCAGGACAGGTTTTTATGGCTACACCTTC	TRBJ1-2	TRBV7-2	TRBD1	.
CASRKDYAYNEQFF	TGTGCCAGCAGGAAAGACTACGCCTACAATGAGCAGTTCTTC	TRBJ2-1	TRBV2	.	.
CASRKRGAVNEQFF	TGTGCCAGCAGGAAGCGGGGGGCTGTAAATGAGCAGTTCTTC	TRBJ2-1	TRBV2	TRBD2	.
CASSSGGRNSPLHF	TGTGCCAGCAGCTCGGGGGGCAGAAATTCACCCCTCCACTTT	TRBJ1-6	TRBV7-9	.	.
CASSLASGGAYNEQFF	TGTGCCAGCAGCTTAGCTAGCGGGGGGGCCTACAATGAGCAGTTCTTC	TRBJ2-1	TRBV7-2	TRBD2	.
CASSVKQGADGYTF	TGTGCCAGCAGCGTCAAACAGGGGGCGGATGGCTACACCTTC	TRBJ1-2	TRBV6-6	TRBD1	.
CASSERQFYGYTF	TGTGCCAGCAGCGAAAGACAGTTCTATGGCTACACCTTC	TRBJ1-2	TRBV7-9	.	once
CASGEGPPRAFF	TGTGCCTCCGGGGAGGGGCCGCCCCGGGCTTTCTTT	TRBJ1-1	TRBV19	.	.
CASSLGVGPNYEQYF	TGTGCCAGCAGCTTAGGGGTAGGGCCGAATTACGAGCAGTACTTC	TRBJ2-7	TRBV7-9	.	.
CASSLEGRTTILNTEAFF	TGTGCCAGCAGCTTAGAAGGCAGGACCACCATCCTGAACACTGAAGCTTTCTTT	TRBJ1-1	TRBV11-2	.	.
CASRQGPYEQYF	TGTGCCAGCAGGCAGGGCCCCTACGAGCAGTACTTC	TRBJ2-7	TRBV27	.	few
CASTSGQGLRNEKLFF	TGCGCCAGCACATCAGGACAGGGCCTACGGAATGAAAAACTGTTTTTT	TRBJ1-4	TRBV5-1	TRBD1	.
CASSLEPGLQFYGYTF	TGTGCCAGCAGTTTAGAACCGGGACTACAATTCTATGGCTACACCTTC	TRBJ1-2	TRBV28	.	once
CASSLGLAGGYNEQFF	TGTGCCAGCAGCTTGGGACTAGCGGGGGGCTACAATGAGCAGTTCTTC	TRBJ2-1	TRBV5-8	TRBD2	.
CASSVDGGSYNEQFF	TGTGCCAGCAGCGTAGACGGGGGATCCTACAATGAGCAGTTCTTC	TRBJ2-1	TRBV9	.	once
CASSVEGRDNGYTF	TGTGCCAGCAGCGTAGAAGGCAGGGATAATGGCTACACCTTC	TRBJ1-2	TRBV9	.	.
CASSSGGPINEKLFF	TGCGCCAGCAGCTCGGGGGGGCCTATTAATGAAAAACTGTTTTTT	TRBJ1-4	TRBV5-1	.	.
CASSPDRHSGNTIYF	TGTGCCAGCTCTCCCGACAGGCACTCTGGAAACACCATATATTTT	TRBJ1-3	TRBV18	.	once
CASSLVLGGQPQHF	TGCGCCAGCAGCTTGGTTTTAGGCGGACAGCCCCAGCATTTT	TRBJ1-5	TRBV5-1	.	.
CASSEIPGSYEQYF	TGTGCCAGCAGTGAAATTCCGGGTAGCTACGAGCAGTACTTC	TRBJ2-7	TRBV2	.	.
CASSLVDRSNQPQHF	TGTGCCAGCAGCTTAGTAGATAGAAGCAATCAGCCCCAGCATTTT	TRBJ1-5	TRBV7-2	.	.
CASIDSFLQKLFF	TGTGCCAGCATCGACAGTTTCTTGCAAAAACTGTTTTTT	TRBJ1-4	TRBV28	.	.
CASRTTTGNLEKLFF	TGTGCCAGCAGAACCACGACAGGAAACTTAGAAAAACTGTTTTTT	TRBJ1-4	TRBV6-6	.	.
CASSTVTGNSYEQYF	TGTGCCAGCAGCACTGTGACAGGGAACTCCTACGAGCAGTACTTC	TRBJ2-7	TRBV5-5	TRBD1	.